The next 4 T cell receptor beta chains were all read from a single sample in a study of blood T cells in healthy people across ages. Then a second PCR, running about 6 to 12 cycles, was carried out with a sample-barcoded 5' primer and a J-beta primer mix. TCRdb re-derived calls from the 5' RACE reads in MiXCR, one entry per CDR3 protein. The table records roughly 1,700,000 distinct CDR3 sequences, approximately 28% of them present only once. The sequenced sample was blood. Source of these receptors: a woman younger than 45 in good health.

In this sample, this clonotype turned up many times. The rearrangement links TRBV29-1 to TRBJ1-2; the D is unclear. V was trimmed by 4 bases and J by 4 bases, leaving 10 bases between them. The CDR3 covers 12 residues. Germline-derived CDR1 and CDR2 are SQVTM and ANQGSEA. The CDR3 is CSVVVPPYGYTF. The DNA of the CDR3 is TGCAGCGTTGTGGTCCCACCCTATGGCTACACCTTC. Full variable domain (outside the CDR3, taken from reference TRBV29-1 and TRBJ1-2): SAVISQKPSRDICQRGTSLTIQCQVDSQVTMMFWYRQQPGQSLTLIATANQGSEATYESGFVIDKFPISRPNLTFSTLTVSNMSPEDSSIYLCSVVVPPYGYTFGSGTRLTVV.

This clonotype occurred a few times. The chain employs TRBV5-1 and TRBJ2-1; no clear D gene. The CDR3 length is 15 residues. The V end lost 0 bases, the J end lost 6 bases, and 13 bases lay between the germline ends. Germline V CDR1 and CDR2: SGHRS, YFSETQ. The CDR3 sequence: CASSLEGLLGNEQFF. The CDR3 region has the DNA TGCGCCAGCAGCTTGGAGGGCCTGTTGGGCAATGAGCAGTTCTTC.

The chain recombines TRBV2 with TRBJ2-5; 7 bases agree with TRBD1. V lost 0 bases and J lost 3; bases outside the gene matches: 13. The CDR3 is made up of 18 amino acids. Germline CDR1 SNHLY, CDR2 FYNNEI. The CDR3 sequence: CASSEAGVLAGTEETQYF. DNA of the CDR3: TGTGCCAGCAGTGAAGCGGGGGTACTGGCCGGGACAGAAGAGACCCAGTACTTC.

The chain is built from TRBV7-9 and TRBJ1-6; 7 bases map to TRBD1. Trimming at V came to 2 bases and at J to 3 bases, leaving 1 base not matched to a gene. Germline CDR1 SEHNR, CDR2 FQNEAQ (reference sequence). This CDR3 has 15 residues. The CDR3 nucleotides are TGTGCCAGCAGCTTAAGACAGGGCTATAATTCACCCCTCCACTTT. Translation: CASSLRQGYNSPLHF.